This passage covers 27 T cell receptor beta chains from one sample sequenced in a study of CD4+ T cells in melanoma (dated by TCRdb to between 2021 and 2024). Receptor amplification or capture employed the immunoSEQ multiplex PCR assay. Imported from immuneACCESS, the table was reduced by TCRdb to in-frame sequences with V and J called. These copies leave out some clones; in studies compared against another copy, an unresolved V gene accounts for under half, and the cause of the remainder is not known. The sample data list about 15,000 clones, and approximately 62% of these were observed just once. The top ten clones comprise around 13% of the sample. The sequencing input was cells from a culture (not recorded whether cultured in vitro). All receptors derive from a human donor with melanoma.

This chain connects TRBV6-5 to TRBJ1-1; D remains ambiguous. Deletions cut 5 bases from V and 6 bases from J, with 10 bases between. Germline CDR1 MNHEY, CDR2 SVGAGI. The CDR3 contains 12 residues. This chain's CDR3 is CASSPSNAEAFF. The CDR3 nucleotides read TGTGCCAGCAGTCCCTCTAACGCTGAAGCTTTCTTT.

This chain links TRBV19 with TRBJ2-2; 10 nucleotides match TRBD2. The junction had 12 bases not matched to a gene; V was cut back by 7 bases and J by 10 bases. The CDR3 loop spans 15 amino acids. Germline V gives CDR1 LNHDA, CDR2 SQIVND (reference sequence). The CDR3 nucleotides read TGTGCCAGTACCAAGAGCGGGGGGGCGGGCGAGGAGCTGTTTTTT. Its protein product is CASTKSGGAGEELFF.

The rearrangement links TRBV15 to TRBJ1-2; possible D gene TRBD1, 6 bases. CDR1 and CDR2 (germline): LNHNV, YYDKDF (reference sequence). The ends were cut back, 0 bases at V and 2 bases at J, with 13 bases in the middle. The CDR3 sequence is 16 residues long. CDR3 in amino acids: CATSRDRDRSNYGYTF. CDR3 in DNA: TGTGCCACCAGCAGAGATAGAGACAGGTCGAACTATGGCTACACCTTC.

The chain is built from TRBV5-6 and TRBJ1-5; TRBD1 matches at 8 bases. CDR1 SGHDT and CDR2 YYEEEE come from the germline V gene. The CDR3 has 16 amino acids. J was trimmed by 4 bases and V by 4 bases; bases with no gene match: 10. The CDR3 nucleotides are TGTGCCAGCAGCAAAAGAGAGACAGGGGATAATCAGCCCCAGCATTTT. This encodes CASSKRETGDNQPQHF.

The sample holds a few counts of this clone. V usage is TRBV9 and J usage is TRBJ1-2, with a weak D call TRBD1 (6 bases). The germline V gene has CDR1 SGDLS and CDR2 YYNGEE. This CDR3 contains 17 residues. Trimming removed 3 bases from V and 8 bases from J, with 26 bases in between. The DNA for the CDR3 is TGTGCCAGCAGCGAGAGGTTTGGGACGGCGGACCAGGGGGGCTACACCTTC. Amino acids: CASSERFGTADQGGYTF.

This clone counts as large. The chain carries TRBV2 and TRBJ2-7, with D possibly TRBD1 on 7 matching bases. CDR3 size: 14 residues. In germline, CDR1 is SNHLY, CDR2 FYNNEI. Trimming pared 7 bases from V and 6 bases from J, leaving 19 bases between. Here the CDR3 reads CASKRMGQGGEQYF. DNA for the CDR3: TGTGCCAGCAAAAGGATGGGGCAGGGGGGCGAGCAGTACTTC.

Here the CDR3 DNA reads TGTGCCAGCAGTCGGACTAGCGGGGGCCAAGAGACCCAGTACTTC. Translation: CASSRTSGGQETQYF. The chain employs TRBV2 and TRBJ2-5; 13 positions agree with TRBD2. V lost 5 bases to trimming and J lost 1 base; unmatched junction nucleotides: 1. The CDR3 totals 15 residues. The germline CDR1 and CDR2 sequences are SNHLY and FYNNEI. Full variable domain (rest looked up from reference TRBV2 and TRBJ2-5): EPEVTQTPSHQVTQMGQEVILRCVPISNHLYFYWYRQILGQKVEFLVSFYNNEISEKSEIFDDQFSVERPDGSNFTLKIRSTKLEDSAMYFCASSRTSGGQETQYFGPGTRLLVL.

V and J are TRBV6-5 and TRBJ1-2; perhaps TRBD1 as D (5 bases). CDR3 size: 14 residues. Germline V gives CDR1 MNHEY, CDR2 SVGAGI. With 0 bases removed from V and 6 bases from J, the gap between germline ends came to 11 bases. The CDR3 reads CASSYSARANGYTF. The CDR3 DNA reads as TGTGCCAGCAGTTACTCGGCCAGGGCAAATGGCTACACCTTC.

This clone was detected a few times. This chain links TRBV19 with TRBJ1-3, with D perhaps TRBD1 (6 bases). The V end was cut by 9 bases, the J end by 0 bases, with 21 bases between. The CDR3 covers 17 residues. Germline V gene data show CDR1 as LNHDA and CDR2 as SQIVND (reference sequence). The CDR3 is CASQNREKGTSGNTIYF. In DNA, the CDR3 is TGTGCCAGCCAAAACAGGGAAAAGGGAACCTCTGGAAACACCATATATTTT.

This chain connects TRBV6-5 to TRBJ1-1; tentative D call: TRBD1 (5 bases). The V gene lost 7 bases and the J gene lost 1 base, with 13 bases spanning the gap. Germline CDR1 MNHEY, CDR2 SVGAGI. CDR3 length: 14 residues. The CDR3 bases are TGTGCCAGCACTCGGGTCGGGGGGAACACTGAAGCTTTCTTT. Encoded protein: CASTRVGGNTEAFF.

The gene calls are TRBV5-1 and TRBJ1-2; no reliable D call. V gave up 0 bases and J gave up 3 bases, with 9 bases separating them. The CDR3 loop spans 14 amino acids. Germline V lookup: CDR1 SGHRS, CDR2 YFSETQ. The CDR3 nucleotides read TGCGCCAGCAGCTTGGGAGGATTCGACTATGGCTACACCTTC. It is translated as CASSLGGFDYGYTF.

The chain employs TRBV14 and TRBJ2-3, with TRBD2 matching 9 bases. V lost 1 base and J lost 4; bases outside the gene matches: 9. Germline CDR1 reads SGHDN; CDR2 reads FVKESK. The CDR3 runs to 17 residues. The CDR3: CASSQAQGLARADTQYF. The CDR3 nucleotides read TGTGCCAGCAGCCAAGCCCAGGGACTAGCCCGAGCAGATACGCAGTATTTT.

A single count supports this clone. The chain recombines TRBV10-3 with TRBJ1-2; TRBD1 matches 7 bases. V was pared by 6 bases and J by 6 bases, with 16 bases of the junction left unmatched. The V gene's germline CDR1 is ENHRY and CDR2 SYGVKD. This CDR3 is built from 16 residues. The CDR3 sequence: CAISKNLGQVLNGYTF. DNA of the CDR3: TGTGCCATCAGCAAAAACTTAGGACAGGTATTAAATGGCTACACCTTC.

The chain has TRBV9 and TRBJ1-6; 10 positions match TRBD1. The CDR3 is 17 amino acids. The V gene's germline CDR1 is SGDLS and CDR2 YYNGEE. Losses at the gene ends were 5 bases for V and 0 bases for J; bases not matched to a gene: 5. The CDR3, as DNA: TGTGCCAGCAGTAGGAGGACAGGGGGCTCCTATAATTCACCCCTCCACTTT. It translates to CASSRRTGGSYNSPLHF. Full variable domain (rest looked up from reference TRBV9 and TRBJ1-6): DSGVTQTPKHLITATGQRVTLRCSPRSGDLSVYWYQQSLDQGLQFLIQYYNGEERAKGNILERFSAQQFPDLHSELNLSSLELGDSALYFCASSRRTGGSYNSPLHFGNGTRLTVT.

The rearrangement joins TRBV13 to TRBJ1-1; 7 bases agree with TRBD1. The CDR3 has 15 residues. J was trimmed by 3 bases and V by 5 bases; bases with no gene match: 9. The germline V gene has CDR1 PRHDT and CDR2 FYEKMQ (reference sequence). For the CDR3, the DNA is TGTGCCAGCAGCCCGGAAGGGGGCAAGTACACTGAAGCTTTCTTT. Its translation: CASSPEGGKYTEAFF.

This clone appeared a few times. As DNA, the CDR3 is TGTGCCTGGAGTAGGGGGGGCTACGAGCAGTACTTC. It specifies CAWSRGGYEQYF. The chain recombines TRBV30 with TRBJ2-7, with D possibly being TRBD2 (7 bases). CDR1 and CDR2 from the germline V gene are GTSNPN and SVGIG (reference sequence). The V end was cut by 2 bases, the J end by 3 bases, with 8 bases between. The CDR3 is 12 residues long.

The CDR3 reads CSVNTDTQYF. In DNA form, the CDR3 reads TGCAGCGTTAACACAGATACGCAGTATTTT. The rearrangement links TRBV29-1 to TRBJ2-3; no firm D call. CDR3 length: 10 residues. V lost 5 bases and J 2 bases, leaving 2 bases between the germline ends. In germline, CDR1 is SQVTM, CDR2 ANQGSEA.

The genes are TRBV7-2 and TRBJ1-2; D remains ambiguous. The CDR3 spans 13 residues. Germline V gene data show CDR1 as SGHTA and CDR2 as FQGNSA. Trimming shortened V by 5 bases and J by 5 bases, and 12 bases separated the two germline ends. CDR3 nucleotides: TGTGCCAGCAGCCCAAACCCGGGATATGGCTACACCTTC. It codes for CASSPNPGYGYTF.

The chain is built from TRBV6-1 and TRBJ2-1, with D uncertain. Trimming removed 7 bases from V and 5 bases from J, with 12 bases in between. Germline loops: CDR1 MNHNS, CDR2 SASEGT. This CDR3 comprises 13 residues. Written as DNA, the CDR3 is TGTGCCAGCATCGAACCCAACAACAATGAGCAGTTCTTC. Its translation: CASIEPNNNEQFF.

This rearrangement joins TRBV7-9 to TRBJ1-5, with TRBD1 as a possible D gene (6 bases). The length of the CDR3 is 15 residues. The V gene's germline CDR1 is SEHNR and CDR2 FQNEAQ (reference sequence). V lost 5 bases to trimming and J lost 7 bases, with 18 bases between them. CDR3 in amino acids: CASSPGDAAGQPQHF. CDR3 nucleotide sequence: TGTGCCAGCAGCCCAGGGGACGCGGCCGGCCAGCCCCAGCATTTT.

The chain couples TRBV6-1 to TRBJ2-2; the match to TRBD1 covers 7 bases. Germline CDR1 reads MNHNS; CDR2 reads SASEGT. Trimming cost V 1 base and J 7 bases; bases outside gene matches: 3. The CDR3 extends over 14 amino acids. The CDR3 is CASSEDNRGGELFF. The DNA for the CDR3 is TGTGCCAGCAGTGAAGACAACAGGGGCGGGGAGCTGTTTTTT.

The chain employs TRBV6-1 and TRBJ2-2; D possibly corresponds to TRBD1 (5 bases). With 6 bases removed from V and 5 bases from J, the gap between germline ends came to 10 bases. The CDR3 runs to 13 residues. Germline V lookup: CDR1 MNHNS, CDR2 SASEGT. The CDR3 is CASRTDRTGELFF. DNA of the CDR3: TGTGCCAGCAGAACCGACAGAACCGGGGAGCTGTTTTTT.

This clone was detected only once. This chain joins TRBV6-6 and TRBJ2-2; 7 nucleotides agree with TRBD1. Germline values: CDR1 MNHNY, CDR2 SVGAGI (reference sequence). The CDR3 has 16 residues. V dropped 1 base and J dropped 4; count of bases not matched to a gene: 6. The CDR3 coding sequence is TGTGCCAGCAGTTACTTTCGACAGGGCCCCACCGGGGAGCTGTTTTTT. It translates to CASSYFRQGPTGELFF.

Only one count was recorded for this clone. V usage is TRBV5-1 and J usage is TRBJ1-2; weak D call: TRBD1 (6 bases). This CDR3 spans 13 amino acids. V lost 1 base, J lost 4 bases, and 8 bases lay in between. Germline-derived CDR1 and CDR2 are SGHRS and YFSETQ. The CDR3 DNA reads as TGCGCCAGCAGCTTGACAGGGCTCTATGGCTACACCTTC. Protein: CASSLTGLYGYTF. Full variable domain (outside the CDR3, taken from reference TRBV5-1 and TRBJ1-2): KAGVTQTPRYLIKTRGQQVTLSCSPISGHRSVSWYQQTPGQGLQFLFEYFSETQRNKGNFPGRFSGRQFSNSRSEMNVSTLELGDSALYLCASSLTGLYGYTFGSGTRLTVV.

This clone has only a few counts. The chain combines TRBV4-2 with TRBJ2-7; perhaps TRBD2 as D (6 bases). V lost 1 base to trimming and J lost 4 bases, with 11 bases between them. Germline V lookup: CDR1 LGHNA, CDR2 YNFKEQ. The CDR3 sequence is 14 residues long. The CDR3 DNA follows: TGTGCCAGCAGCCAAGGGGGGGAGGAGTACGAGCAGTACTTC. Residues: CASSQGGEEYEQYF.

The chain is built from TRBV7-2 and TRBJ1-3, with 8 bases that match TRBD1. The length of the CDR3 is 15 residues. Germline assignment: CDR1 SGHTA and CDR2 FQGNSA. The V segment lost 5 bases and the J segment 0 bases; nucleotides outside the gene matches: 3. CDR3 DNA: TGTGCCAGCAGCCCTGACAGGGGCTCTGGAAACACCATATATTTT. Translation: CASSPDRGSGNTIYF.

The chain uses TRBV2 and TRBJ2-4; 7 positions agree with TRBD2. Germline V gene lookup returns CDR1 SNHLY and CDR2 FYNNEI. This CDR3 contains 16 residues. J was trimmed by 0 bases and V by 6 bases; bases with no gene match: 8. CDR3 sequence reads: CASRREGNLAKNIQYF. For the CDR3, the DNA is TGTGCCAGCAGAAGGGAGGGGAATCTAGCCAAAAACATTCAGTACTTC.